This is a list of T cell receptor beta chains from one sample in a study of blood T cell repertoires in COVID-19. Clones were sequenced by immunoSEQ multiplex PCR, and TCRdb holds only the in-frame ones, with some missing. The sample holds hundreds of thousands of clones, around nine tenths seen once. The sequencing input was PBMCs or T cells enriched from blood (not recorded which). These receptors were collected from a woman aged 45-60 years who had recovered from COVID-19. Both conserved end residues are part of each CDR3. The D gene is left open where the match is weak. Not all rows give a size; the values are once, few, many and, for expanded clones, a class.

TRBJ2-7 . . TRBV7-9 TGTGCCAGCAGCTCGGGACTCGATCCCTACGAGCAGTACTTC CASSSGLDPYEQYF
TRBJ1-1 . . TRBV25-1 TGTGCCACCTCCAAATTGATGGGGGCAGGCACTGAAGCTTTCTTT CATSKLMGAGTEAFF
TRBJ2-1 TRBD2 . TRBV6-5 TGTGCCAGCACTCGTAGGGGCGGGGGGTTTTATGAGCAGTTCTTC CASTRRGGGFYEQFF
TRBJ1-4 . . TRBV15 TGTGCCACCAGCAGAGATTTGGCTGGTGAAAAACTGTTTTTT CATSRDLAGEKLFF
TRBJ2-1 TRBD2 . TRBV7-3 TGTGCCAGCAGCTTAATGAGCGGGGGGACCTACAATGAGCAGTTCTTC CASSLMSGGTYNEQFF
TRBJ2-7 . few TRBV20-1 TGCAGTGCTGGCAGGGGATACGAGCAGTACTTC CSAGRGYEQYF
TRBJ2-4 TRBD2 . TRBV6-6 TGTGCCAGCAGCTATTCTGACGGGGGGGCCAAAAACATTCAGTACTTC CASSYSDGGAKNIQYF
TRBJ1-2 . . TRBV5-1 TGCGCCAGCAGCTTGGCCGACCCGGGATATGGCTACACCTTC CASSLADPGYGYTF
TRBJ2-3 TRBD2 . TRBV30 TGTGCCTGGAGTGACGCGGGGGGGCCGAGGGATACGCAGTATTTT CAWSDAGGPRDTQYF
TRBJ2-1 TRBD2 . TRBV4-1 TGCGCCAGCAGCCAAGAGGCAAGCGGGGGGGCTTACAATGAGCAGTTCTTC CASSQEASGGAYNEQFF
TRBJ1-2 . . TRBV5-5 TGTGCCAGCAGCTTGGTGGGAGGAGGGAGCGGCTACACCTTC CASSLVGGGSGYTF
TRBJ2-1 . . TRBV19 TGTGCCAGTAGGCAGGGAGGTGAGCAGTTCTTC CASRQGGEQFF
TRBJ1-6 . . TRBV7-2 TGTGCCAGCAGCCCCCGGGGGAATCTTGGCTCACCCCTCCACTTT CASSPRGNLGSPLHF
TRBJ2-1 TRBD2 . TRBV4-3 TGCGCCAGCAGCCAGGTAGCGGGAACCCTTTACAATGAGCAGTTCTTC CASSQVAGTLYNEQFF
TRBJ1-1 TRBD1 . TRBV3-1/TRBV3-2 TGTGCCAGCAGCCAAGGGGCAGGGGGGTATAACACTGAAGCTTTCTTT CASSQGAGGYNTEAFF
TRBJ2-1 TRBD2 once TRBV5-1 TGCGCCAGCAGCTTGAGCGGACTAGCGGGGTACAATGAGCAGTTCTTC CASSLSGLAGYNEQFF
TRBJ2-7 TRBD1 once TRBV10-3 TGTGCCATCAGAGGACAGGGGGGGTCTTACGAGCAGTACTTC CAIRGQGGSYEQYF
TRBJ1-4 . . TRBV5-6 TGTGCCAGCAGCTTGTGGGGCCGTTTGGGGCTGAATGAAAAACTGTTTTTT CASSLWGRLGLNEKLFF
TRBJ1-2 TRBD1 . TRBV19 TGTGCCAGTAGCGTGGGACAGGGGCTTTTCCGGGATGGCTACACCTTC CASSVGQGLFRDGYTF
TRBJ2-3 . . TRBV6-2/TRBV6-3 TGTGCCAGCAGTTCCGGGACACGACTCACAGATACGCAGTATTTT CASSSGTRLTDTQYF
TRBJ1-1 . . TRBV28 TGTGCCAGCAGTTCCCGGGGGAGGGGCCAAATGAACACTGAAGCTTTCTTT CASSSRGRGQMNTEAFF
TRBJ1-3 TRBD1 . TRBV3-1/TRBV3-2 TGTGCCAGCAGCCCGATCTTACCGGGGACAGGCGATCTAAACACCATATATTTT CASSPILPGTGDLNTIYF
TRBJ2-7 . . TRBV18 TGTGCCAGCTCACCACTTCCGGGTGAAAGCTCCTACGAGCAGTACTTC CASSPLPGESSYEQYF
TRBJ1-6 TRBD1 . TRBV4-1 TGCGCCAGCAGCCGAGGGACAGTCTATAATTCACCCCTCCACTTT CASSRGTVYNSPLHF
TRBJ1-3 . . TRBV5-1 TGCGCCAGCAAGTCCTGGGCAGGTACTTTCTCTGGAAACACCATATATTTT CASKSWAGTFSGNTIYF
TRBJ1-2 . . TRBV28 TGTGCCAGCAGTTCTACCGGGGGGGGATATGGCTACACCTTC CASSSTGGGYGYTF
TRBJ2-5 TRBD2 . TRBV30 TGTGCCTGGAGGGCTAGCGGGGCTCAAGAGACCCAGTACTTC CAWRASGAQETQYF
TRBJ2-3 . . TRBV7-2 TGTGCCAGCAGCTTATACGCGGGGTCAGATACGCAGTATTTT CASSLYAGSDTQYF
TRBJ1-3 . . TRBV19 TGTGCCAGTACCCGGACGGGAAACTCTGGAAACACCATATATTTT CASTRTGNSGNTIYF
TRBJ1-2 . . TRBV5-1 TGCGCCAGCAGTCCGGACAGCAGTAACTATGGCTACACCTTC CASSPDSSNYGYTF
TRBJ1-3 TRBD1 . TRBV7-9 TGTGCCAGCATCGCGGACAGGGGTGTATTGCGAAACACCATATATTTT CASIADRGVLRNTIYF
TRBJ1-5 . . TRBV19 TGTGCCAGTACTCTCACGGGGGTAGCTCAGCCCCAGCATTTT CASTLTGVAQPQHF
TRBJ2-2 . . TRBV7-9 TGTGCCAGCAGCTTAGGGGGCGTGGTCGACGGGGAGCTGTTTTTT CASSLGGVVDGELFF
TRBJ1-2 TRBD1 . TRBV3-1/TRBV3-2 TGTGCCAGCAGCCAAGATATTTCCAGGGGGCCTGGGGGCTACACCTTC CASSQDISRGPGGYTF
TRBJ1-2 TRBD1 . TRBV28 TGTGCCAGCAGTTTCCCACAGGGGGCTAACTATGGCTACACCTTC CASSFPQGANYGYTF
TRBJ2-3 . once TRBV27 TGTGCCAGCAGTTTTATTAGCAGCTATACGCAGTATTTT CASSFISSYTQYF
TRBJ2-3 . . TRBV5-5 TGTGCCAGCAGCTTGGGAGGGAGCCCCACAGATACGCAGTATTTT CASSLGGSPTDTQYF
TRBJ1-6 TRBD1 . TRBV27 TGTGCCAGCAGTTACAGGGGTAATTCACCCCTCCACTTT CASSYRGNSPLHF
TRBJ2-2 TRBD1 once TRBV19 TGTGCCAGTAGCTACCCGGGACAGAAAACCGGGGAGCTGTTTTTT CASSYPGQKTGELFF
TRBJ1-1 . . TRBV5-8 TGTGCCAGCAACGGGGGACTGCTGAACACTGAAGCTTTCTTT CASNGGLLNTEAFF
TRBJ2-7 TRBD2 . TRBV5-5 TGTGCCAGCACCCGGTCCAGCGGGGACTCCTACGAGCAGTACTTC CASTRSSGDSYEQYF
TRBJ2-1 . . TRBV3-1/TRBV3-2 TGTGCCAGCAGCCAATTAGAATCCTACAATGAGCAGTTCTTC CASSQLESYNEQFF
TRBJ1-2 TRBD1 . TRBV5-4 TGTGCCAGCAGCTTAGAAAACCGGGACAGGGAAGGGGGCTACACCTTC CASSLENRDREGGYTF
TRBJ1-2 . . TRBV28 TGTGCCAGCAGCTCAGGGCGGGGCTACACCTTC CASSSGRGYTF
TRBJ1-6 . . TRBV12-3/TRBV12-4 TGTGCCAGCAGTCCTAGGATAGGTTCACCCCTCCACTTT CASSPRIGSPLHF
TRBJ2-5 . . TRBV6-5 TGTGCCAGCAGTTACTCGTCATCGGGAGAGACCCAGTACTTC CASSYSSSGETQYF